The 25 T cell receptor beta chains listed next were all sequenced from one sample in a study of OX40 agonist ivuxolimab in advanced cancers. Assay: immunoSEQ multiplex PCR; the TCRdb copy retains only in-frame clones and omits some. The sample lists some 50,000 clones; 70% to 90% were seen once. The material sequenced was CD4+ or CD8+ T cells sorted from blood, taken in a trial of the OX40 agonist ivuxolimab. The source is an adult with an advanced solid tumor such as melanoma, head and neck, liver or kidney cancer.

V gene TRBV5-1 combines with J gene TRBJ2-5; 10 nucleotides line up with TRBD2. Germline V gene sequence: CDR1 SGHRS, CDR2 YFSETQ. The V gene end was trimmed by 4 bases and the J gene end by 5 bases; junction bases not matched to a gene: 8. The CDR3 covers 15 residues. CDR3 nucleotide sequence: TGCGCCAGCAGCCCAACTAGCGGGATGGGGGAGACCCAGTACTTC. This sequence encodes CASSPTSGMGETQYF. Drawing the rest from reference TRBV5-1 and TRBJ2-5, the complete variable domain is KAGVTQTPRYLIKTRGQQVTLSCSPISGHRSVSWYQQTPGQGLQFLFEYFSETQRNKGNFPGRFSGRQFSNSRSEMNVSTLELGDSALYLCASSPTSGMGETQYFGPGTRLLVL.

This clone has just a few counts. This chain joins TRBV27 and TRBJ1-5; D is perhaps TRBD1 (6 bases). This CDR3 comprises 12 residues. In germline, CDR1 is MNHEY, CDR2 SMNVEV (reference sequence). V lost 7 bases and J 6 bases, leaving 10 bases between the germline ends. The DNA of the CDR3 is TGTGCCAGCAAAAAAGGGGGTCAGCCCCAGCATTTT. Encoded protein: CASKKGGQPQHF.

With respect to this clone: The germline gene is not matched at one end of the junction; a read error may be the cause. This chain joins TRBV30 and TRBJ2-7; 10 bases match TRBD2. Germline CDR1 and CDR2: GTSNPN and SVGIG (reference sequence). The CDR3 is 16 amino acids. The CDR3 nucleotides read TGTGCCTGGAGTGTACCAGAACTAGCGGGATCCTCCGAGCAGTACTTC. Its translation: CAWSVPELAGSSEQYF.

Only one count was recorded for this clone. This CDR3 is CASSGGGGGVRNTIYF. CDR3 DNA: TGTGCCAGCAGCGGAGGCGGGGGAGGAGTACGAAACACCATATATTTT. The chain joins TRBV9 to TRBJ1-3, with D tentatively TRBD1 (5 bases). The germline gives CDR1 SGDLS, CDR2 YYNGEE. This CDR3 region has 16 residues. With 3 bases removed from V and 5 bases from J, the gap between germline ends came to 18 bases.

The chain combines TRBV6-1 with TRBJ2-1, with 9 bases lining up with TRBD2. The CDR3 extends over 16 amino acids. V lost 0 bases and J lost 3; bases outside the gene matches: 3. The germline gives CDR1 MNHNS, CDR2 SASEGT. CDR3 region: CASSEAGTSFYNEQFF. The CDR3 nucleotides are TGTGCCAGCAGTGAAGCCGGGACTAGCTTCTACAATGAGCAGTTCTTC.

CDR3 sequence reads: CASIRNTEAFF. CDR3 nucleotides: TGTGCCAGCATAAGAAACACTGAAGCTTTCTTT. This rearrangement joins TRBV2 to TRBJ1-1; D unresolved. Trimming took 7 bases from V and 2 from J, leaving 5 bases between them. CDR1 SNHLY and CDR2 FYNNEI come from the germline V gene. The CDR3 spans 11 residues.

The CDR3, as DNA: TGTGCCAGCAGCGCTTGGGGGCAGTCCTCAACCTACGAGCAGTACTTC. It yields the protein CASSAWGQSSTYEQYF. The chain uses TRBV9 and TRBJ2-7, with D possibly matching TRBD1 (6 bases). V was trimmed by 3 bases and J by 2 bases, leaving 18 bases between them. The CDR3 consists of 16 residues. Germline V gene data show CDR1 as SGDLS and CDR2 as YYNGEE.

The V and J genes are TRBV19 and TRBJ1-2; a possible D gene is TRBD1 (6 bases). V gave up 2 bases and J gave up 8 bases, with 15 bases separating them. From germline, CDR1 is LNHDA and CDR2 SQIVND (reference sequence). This CDR3 contains 14 residues. CDR3 sequence: CASSINPGARGYTF. DNA for the CDR3: TGTGCCAGTAGTATAAATCCGGGGGCGCGGGGCTACACCTTC. Looking up the rest from reference TRBV19 and TRBJ1-2 gives the full variable domain: DGGITQSPKYLFRKEGQNVTLSCEQNLNHDAMYWYRQDPGQGLRLIYYSQIVNDFQKGDIAEGYSVSREKKESFPLTVTSAQKNPTAFYLCASSINPGARGYTFGSGTRLTVV.

The DNA of the CDR3 is TGCGCCAGCAGCCATCCCCATAGCGGGAGCACAGATACGCAGTATTTT. Translating it yields CASSHPHSGSTDTQYF. This chain connects TRBV4-1 to TRBJ2-3, with TRBD2 identical over 7 bases. Germline V gene data show CDR1 as MGHRA and CDR2 as YSYEKL. V shed 3 bases and J 0 bases; nucleotides not matched to a gene: 6. The CDR3 has 16 amino acids.

V is TRBV7-9 and J is TRBJ2-7, with TRBD1 matching 7 bases. The ends lost 6 bases at V and 2 bases at J; junction bases unmatched: 7. This CDR3 comprises 14 residues. CDR1 and CDR2 (germline): SEHNR, FQNEAQ (reference sequence). CDR3 DNA sequence: TGTGCCAGCAGTTCGGGACAGCCGACCTACGAGCAGTACTTC. Translation: CASSSGQPTYEQYF.

This clone was recorded once. This chain uses TRBV7-8 with TRBJ2-1, with TRBD2 matching over 10 bases. CDR3 length: 20 amino acids. Germline CDR1 reads SGHVS; CDR2 reads FQNEAQ. After removal of 1 base from V and 8 bases from J, the junction contained 20 bases not matched to a gene. This chain's CDR3 is CASSLVSQLAGARGGYEQFF. CDR3 DNA sequence: TGTGCCAGCAGCTTAGTCTCTCAGCTAGCGGGAGCGAGGGGGGGCTATGAGCAGTTCTTC.

The chain links TRBV5-5 to TRBJ1-3, with 7 bases fitting TRBD1. CDR1 is SGHKS and CDR2 is YYEKEE in the germline V gene (reference sequence). This CDR3 has 15 residues. V was pared by 5 bases and J by 0 bases, with 5 bases of the junction left unmatched. The CDR3 loop is CASSSGQHSGNTIYF. The CDR3 DNA follows: TGTGCCAGCAGTTCGGGACAGCACTCTGGAAACACCATATATTTT.

This rearrangement joins TRBV2 to TRBJ1-3; D unresolved. The germline gives CDR1 SNHLY, CDR2 FYNNEI. With 2 bases removed from V and 0 bases from J, the gap between germline ends came to 11 bases. The CDR3 is 16 amino acids. Here the CDR3 DNA reads TGTGCCAGCAGTGAAAGTGCCCGGTCCTCTGGAAACACCATATATTTT. It translates to CASSESARSSGNTIYF.

This clone occurred once. The chain recombines TRBV4-1 with TRBJ1-5; possible D gene TRBD1, 5 bases. The length of the CDR3 is 13 residues. The V end lost 3 bases, the J end lost 5 bases, and 8 bases lay between the germline ends. Germline V lookup: CDR1 MGHRA, CDR2 YSYEKL. CDR3 sequence reads: CASSHDRDQPQHF. The CDR3 nucleotides are TGCGCCAGCAGCCATGACAGAGATCAGCCCCAGCATTTT.

In nucleotides, the CDR3 is TGTGCCACCAGCAGAGATCGAGCGAGTATATACAATGAGCAGTTCTTC. It codes for CATSRDRASIYNEQFF. J is TRBJ2-1 and V is TRBV15; D gene unclear. CDR1 is LNHNV and CDR2 is YYDKDF in the germline V gene (reference sequence). The CDR3 runs 16 residues. The V end lost 0 bases, the J end lost 4 bases, and 13 bases lay between the germline ends.

V is TRBV11-2 and J is TRBJ2-1; 7 nucleotides agree with TRBD1. In germline, CDR1 is SGHAT, CDR2 FQNNGV. This CDR3 has 14 amino acids. The ends lost 6 bases at V and 6 bases at J; junction bases unmatched: 8. CDR3 loop: CASRSDRVGNEQFF. CDR3 sequence (DNA): TGTGCCAGCAGATCCGACAGGGTTGGCAATGAGCAGTTCTTC.

The chain carries TRBV7-2 and TRBJ2-5; maybe TRBD2 (6 bases). V was cut by 1 base and J by 0 bases, with 12 bases left in between. CDR1 SGHTA and CDR2 FQGNSA come from the germline V gene. The CDR3 sequence is 16 residues long. Here the CDR3 reads CASSLVGGTYQETQYF. DNA for the CDR3: TGTGCCAGCAGCTTAGTTGGGGGGACGTACCAAGAGACCCAGTACTTC.

The chain couples TRBV19 to TRBJ1-1; 9 bases are shared with TRBD1. The CDR3 totals 18 residues. Trimming removed 3 bases from V and 3 bases from J; junction bases left unmatched: 14. Germline CDR1 reads LNHDA; CDR2 reads SQIVND (reference sequence). CDR3 DNA sequence: TGTGCCAGTAGTATCCACTGGACAGGGGCCCAGACTCACACTGAAGCTTTCTTT. Amino acids: CASSIHWTGAQTHTEAFF. The whole variable domain, remainder taken from reference TRBV19 and TRBJ1-1, is DGGITQSPKYLFRKEGQNVTLSCEQNLNHDAMYWYRQDPGQGLRLIYYSQIVNDFQKGDIAEGYSVSREKKESFPLTVTSAQKNPTAFYLCASSIHWTGAQTHTEAFFGQGTRLTVV.

V usage is TRBV6-6 and J usage is TRBJ2-7, with 8 bases identical to TRBD2. V shed 8 bases and J 2 bases; nucleotides not matched to a gene: 5. The CDR3 is made up of 13 amino acids. The germline CDR1 and CDR2 sequences are MNHNY and SVGAGI (reference sequence). The CDR3 loop reads CASLAGRTYEQYF. In DNA, the CDR3 is TGTGCCAGCCTAGCGGGCAGAACCTACGAGCAGTACTTC.

Only one count was recorded for this clone. The chain employs TRBV7-3 and TRBJ2-1, with 9 bases identical to TRBD2. The CDR3 sequence is 15 residues long. Germline V gene data show CDR1 as SGHTA and CDR2 as FQGTGA. V dropped 2 bases and J dropped 4; count of bases not matched to a gene: 3. CDR3 amino acids: CASSLGTSRYNEQFF. CDR3 DNA: TGTGCCAGCAGCTTAGGGACTAGCAGATACAATGAGCAGTTCTTC.

V usage is TRBV15 and J usage is TRBJ2-3; 7 bases agree with TRBD1. With 0 bases clipped from V and 4 bases from J, the junction kept 10 bases outside the gene matches. CDR3 length equals 17 residues. Per germline, CDR1 LNHNV and CDR2 YYDKDF (reference sequence). CDR3 amino acids: CATSREEGRGKADTQYF. CDR3 coding DNA: TGTGCCACCAGCAGAGAAGAGGGCAGGGGGAAAGCAGATACGCAGTATTTT. Supplemented by reference TRBV15 and TRBJ2-3, the full variable domain reads DAMVIQNPRYQVTQFGKPVTLSCSQTLNHNVMYWYQQKSSQAPKLLFHYYDKDFNNEADTPDNFQSRRPNTSFCFLDIRSPGLGDTAMYLCATSREEGRGKADTQYFGPGTRLTVL.

The genes are TRBV10-3 and TRBJ2-7; the D is unclear. The CDR3 is 13 residues long. The germline V gene encodes CDR1 ENHRY and CDR2 SYGVKD. The V end was cut by 3 bases, the J end by 2 bases, with 8 bases between. The CDR3 DNA follows: TGTGCCATCAGTGACGGAGTGGCCTACGAGCAGTACTTC. Translating it yields CAISDGVAYEQYF.

The rearrangement joins TRBV7-6 to TRBJ2-2, with TRBD2 matching over 8 bases. Germline CDR1 SGHVS, CDR2 FNYEAQ. Germline trimming cut 2 bases from V and 6 bases from J; bases unmatched to any gene: 8. The CDR3 runs to 16 residues. The CDR3 reads CASSLRAGGPSGELFF. CDR3 DNA: TGTGCCAGCAGCTTACGTGCGGGGGGCCCTTCCGGGGAGCTGTTTTTT.

This clone has more than one count but fewer than ten. The J gene is TRBJ2-3, the V gene TRBV6-4; 10 bases line up with TRBD2. This CDR3 comprises 15 residues. V shed 6 bases and J 3 bases; nucleotides not matched to a gene: 6. Germline-derived CDR1 and CDR2 are MRHNA and SNTAGT. In DNA, the CDR3 is TGTGCCAGCAGCTCGGGAGCGGGAGGGACAGATACGCAGTATTTT. Translated: CASSSGAGGTDTQYF.

The chain is built from TRBV27 and TRBJ1-3, with D tentatively TRBD1 (5 bases). CDR1 is MNHEY and CDR2 is SMNVEV in the germline V gene (reference sequence). This CDR3 spans 18 amino acids. The germline V and J ends were trimmed by 10 bases and 2 bases, with 27 bases remaining between them. The CDR3 spells CATPNGTRRGDAGNTIYF. DNA for the CDR3: TGTGCCACCCCAAACGGCACCCGCCGCGGGGACGCTGGAAACACCATATATTTT.